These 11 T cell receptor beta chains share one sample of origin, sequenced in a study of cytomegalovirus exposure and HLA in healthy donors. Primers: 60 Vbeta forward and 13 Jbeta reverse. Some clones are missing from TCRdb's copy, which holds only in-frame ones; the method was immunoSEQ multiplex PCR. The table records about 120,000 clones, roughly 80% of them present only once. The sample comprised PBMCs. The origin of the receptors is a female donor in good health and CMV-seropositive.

Here the CDR3 reads CASSLRLGQEYTEAFF. CDR3 DNA: TGTGCCAGCAGCTTAAGGTTGGGACAGGAGTACACTGAAGCTTTCTTT. The chain employs TRBV7-3 and TRBJ1-1, with TRBD1 matching over 8 bases. The junction had 7 bases not matched to a gene; V was cut back by 1 base and J by 3 bases. This CDR3 has 16 amino acids. Germline values: CDR1 SGHTA, CDR2 FQGTGA.

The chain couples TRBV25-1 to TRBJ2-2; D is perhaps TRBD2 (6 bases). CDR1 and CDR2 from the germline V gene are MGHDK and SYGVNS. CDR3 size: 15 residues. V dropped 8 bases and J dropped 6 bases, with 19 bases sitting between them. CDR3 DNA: TGTGCCAGCCTTTCGCGGGGCCTGGGGGCCGGGGAGCTGTTTTTT. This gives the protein CASLSRGLGAGELFF.

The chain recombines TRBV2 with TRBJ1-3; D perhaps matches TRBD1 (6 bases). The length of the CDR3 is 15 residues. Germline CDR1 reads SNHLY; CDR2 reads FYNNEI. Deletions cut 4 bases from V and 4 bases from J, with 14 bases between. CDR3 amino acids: CASSANRVGGNTIYF. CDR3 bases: TGTGCCAGCAGTGCCAACAGGGTGGGAGGAAACACCATATATTTT.

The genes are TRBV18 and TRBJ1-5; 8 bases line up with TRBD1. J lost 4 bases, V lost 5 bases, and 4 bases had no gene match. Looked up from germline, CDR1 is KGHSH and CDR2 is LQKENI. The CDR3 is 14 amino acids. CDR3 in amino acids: CASSATGVNQPQHF. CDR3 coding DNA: TGTGCCAGCTCAGCGACAGGGGTTAATCAGCCCCAGCATTTT.

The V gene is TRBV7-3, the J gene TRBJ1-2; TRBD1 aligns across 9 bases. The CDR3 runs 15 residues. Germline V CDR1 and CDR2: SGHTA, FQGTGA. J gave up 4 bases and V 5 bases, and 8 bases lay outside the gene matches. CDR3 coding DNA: TGTGCCAGCAGCACCGGACAGGGGCGAACCTATGGCTACACCTTC. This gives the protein CASSTGQGRTYGYTF. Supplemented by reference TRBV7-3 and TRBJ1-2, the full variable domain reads GAGVSQTPSNKVTEKGKYVELRCDPISGHTALYWYRQSLGQGPEFLIYFQGTGAADDSGLPNDRFFAVRPEGSVSTLKIQRTERGDSAVYLCASSTGQGRTYGYTFGSGTRLTVV.

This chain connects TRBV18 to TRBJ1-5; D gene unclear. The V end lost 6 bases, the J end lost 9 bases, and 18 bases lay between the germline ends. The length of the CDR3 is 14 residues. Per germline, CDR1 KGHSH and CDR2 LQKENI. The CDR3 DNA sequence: TGTGCCAGCTCCAGGACGGAGGAATCTGGGCCCCAGCATTTT. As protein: CASSRTEESGPQHF.

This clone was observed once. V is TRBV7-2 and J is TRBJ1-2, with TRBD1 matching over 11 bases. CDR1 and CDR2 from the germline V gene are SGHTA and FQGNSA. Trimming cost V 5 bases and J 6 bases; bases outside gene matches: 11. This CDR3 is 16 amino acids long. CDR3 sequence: CASSQRTGGINHGYTF. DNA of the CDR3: TGTGCCAGCAGCCAAAGGACAGGGGGCATCAATCATGGCTACACCTTC. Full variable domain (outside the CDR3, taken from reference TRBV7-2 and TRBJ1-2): GAGVSQSPSNKVTEKGKDVELRCDPISGHTALYWYRQSLGQGLEFLIYFQGNSAPDKSGLPSDRFSAERTGGSVSTLTIQRTQQEDSAVYLCASSQRTGGINHGYTFGSGTRLTVV.

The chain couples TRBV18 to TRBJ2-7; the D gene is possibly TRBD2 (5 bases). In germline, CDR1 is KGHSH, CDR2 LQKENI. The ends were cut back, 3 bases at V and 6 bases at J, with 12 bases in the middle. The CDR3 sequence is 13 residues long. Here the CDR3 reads CASSPRGFGEQYF. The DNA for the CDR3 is TGTGCCAGCTCACCTCGGGGTTTTGGCGAGCAGTACTTC.

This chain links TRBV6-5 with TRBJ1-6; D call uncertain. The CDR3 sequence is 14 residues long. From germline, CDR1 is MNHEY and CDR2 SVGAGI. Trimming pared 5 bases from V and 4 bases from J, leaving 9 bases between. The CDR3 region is CASSIKRYNSPLHF. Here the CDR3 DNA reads TGTGCCAGCAGTATTAAGCGGTATAATTCACCCCTCCACTTT.

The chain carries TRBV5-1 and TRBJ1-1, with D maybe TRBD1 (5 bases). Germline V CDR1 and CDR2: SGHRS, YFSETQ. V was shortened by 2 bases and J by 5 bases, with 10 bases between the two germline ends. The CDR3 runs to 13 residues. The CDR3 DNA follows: TGCGCCAGCAGCTTCAACCAGGGTACTGAAGCTTTCTTT. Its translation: CASSFNQGTEAFF.

In nucleotides, the CDR3 is TGTGCCATTGGTTCCGGGGAAGCAGATACGCAGTATTTT. Protein product: CAIGSGEADTQYF. The J gene is TRBJ2-3, the V gene TRBV10-3, with a tentative D call TRBD2 (5 bases). With 9 bases removed from V and 4 bases from J, the gap between germline ends came to 14 bases. Germline loops: CDR1 ENHRY, CDR2 SYGVKD. The CDR3 totals 13 residues.